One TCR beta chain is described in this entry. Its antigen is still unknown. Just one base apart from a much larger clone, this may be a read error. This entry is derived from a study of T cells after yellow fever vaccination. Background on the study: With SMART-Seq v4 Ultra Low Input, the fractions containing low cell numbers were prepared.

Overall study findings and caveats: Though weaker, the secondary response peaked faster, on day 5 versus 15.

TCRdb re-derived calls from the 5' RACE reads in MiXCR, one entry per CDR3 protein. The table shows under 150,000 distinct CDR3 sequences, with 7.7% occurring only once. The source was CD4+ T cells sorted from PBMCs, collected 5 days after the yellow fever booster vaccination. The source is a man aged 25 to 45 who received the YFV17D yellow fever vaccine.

As DNA, the CDR3 is TGCAGTGCCGAACCCTTACAGAACCACGAGACCCAGTACTTC. Translating it yields CSAEPLQNHETQYF. The J gene is TRBJ2-5, the V gene TRBV20-1; D gene uncertain. Germline CDR1 reads DFQATT; CDR2 reads SNEGSKA (reference sequence). The CDR3 covers 14 residues.